This T cell receptor (beta chain) came from a study of blood T cell repertoires in COVID-19. The overall study: Sites across the United States, Italy and Spain contributed samples from acute and convalescent COVID-19. Nucleic acid was either cDNA or gDNA, and it came from T cells, B-cell-depleted T cells, or PBMCs.

Germline V gives CDR1 LGHNA, CDR2 YNFKEQ. Trimming at V came to 1 base and at J to 1 base, leaving 13 bases not matched to a gene. The CDR3 runs to 19 residues. Authors' processing steps: Quantification of nucleated cells was approximated via reference gene primer amplification. Generated by immunoSEQ multiplex PCR, the TCRdb table keeps only in-frame clones and is missing some. V, J and clone size are those of that table, while D and trimming were read from the DNA. The sample carries fewer than 150,000 clones, approximately 87% recorded once. V is TRBV4-2 and J is TRBJ2-1, with TRBD2 identical over 7 bases. Sequencing input: peripheral blood. The TCR sequence derives from a woman aged 40 to 55 with acute or convalescent COVID-19. The CDR3 loop is CASSQAETGEGLSYNEQFF. In DNA, the CDR3 is TGTGCCAGCAGCCAAGCAGAGACTGGGGAGGGATTATCCTACAATGAGCAGTTCTTC.